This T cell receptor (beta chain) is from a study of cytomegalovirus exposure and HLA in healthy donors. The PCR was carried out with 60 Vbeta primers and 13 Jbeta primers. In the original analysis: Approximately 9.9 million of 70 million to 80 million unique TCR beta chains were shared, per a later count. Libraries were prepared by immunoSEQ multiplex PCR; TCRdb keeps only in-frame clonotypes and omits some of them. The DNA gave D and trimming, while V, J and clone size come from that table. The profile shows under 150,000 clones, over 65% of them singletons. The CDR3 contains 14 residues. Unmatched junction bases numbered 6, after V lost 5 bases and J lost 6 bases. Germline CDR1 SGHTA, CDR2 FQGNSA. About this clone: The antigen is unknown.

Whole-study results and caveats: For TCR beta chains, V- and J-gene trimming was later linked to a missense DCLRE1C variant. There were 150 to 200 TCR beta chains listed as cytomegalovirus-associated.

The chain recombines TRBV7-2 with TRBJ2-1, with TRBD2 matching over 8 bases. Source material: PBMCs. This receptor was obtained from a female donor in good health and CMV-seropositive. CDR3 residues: CASSPGLGGNEQFF. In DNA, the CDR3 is TGTGCCAGCAGCCCGGGACTAGGGGGCAATGAGCAGTTCTTC.